The rows below give T cell receptor beta chains drawn from one sample of a study of T-cell reconstitution after alpha-beta-depleted transplantation in children. TCRdb re-called the PCR reads with MiXCR, one entry per CDR3 protein. The sample holds about 640,000 distinct CDR3 sequences; over 10% are singletons and the top ten take approximately 2.1%. The specimen comprised PBMCs, mostly from graft donor cells, sampled 360 days after TCRalphabeta/CD19-depleted stem cell transplant. These receptors all stem from a male patient between 5 and 17 years old who had a stem cell transplant for acute myeloid leukemia, so the T cells may come from the graft donor. CDR3s include the opening cysteine and the closing phenylalanine or tryptophan. D genes are given only for firm matches. Only part of the rows carry a size: once, few, many, or a class if the clone is expanded.

J gene: TRBJ2-1; clone size: NA; D gene: TRBD2; V gene: TRBV7-2; CDR3 protein: CASSRTSGPSYNEQFF; CDR3 DNA: TGTGCCAGCAGCCGGACTAGCGGTCCATCCTACAATGAGCAGTTCTTC
J gene: TRBJ2-2; clone size: many; D gene: NA; V gene: TRBV6-2/TRBV6-3; CDR3 protein: CASRNGGVTGELFF; CDR3 DNA: TGTGCCAGCAGGAACGGGGGTGTCACCGGGGAGCTGTTTTTT
J gene: TRBJ2-3; clone size: few; D gene: TRBD2; V gene: TRBV15; CDR3 protein: CATSRDLAGVVTDTQYF; CDR3 DNA: TGTGCCACCAGCAGAGATCTGGCGGGAGTGGTCACAGATACGCAGTATTTT
J gene: TRBJ2-1; clone size: NA; D gene: TRBD2; V gene: TRBV29-1; CDR3 protein: CSARSGSTYNEQFF; CDR3 DNA: TGCAGCGCTCGTAGCGGGAGTACCTACAATGAGCAGTTCTTC
J gene: TRBJ2-2; clone size: few; D gene: NA; V gene: TRBV20-1; CDR3 protein: CSAMAGMGTGELFF; CDR3 DNA: TGCAGTGCTATGGCGGGAATGGGCACCGGGGAGCTGTTTTTT
J gene: TRBJ1-1; clone size: few; D gene: TRBD1; V gene: TRBV28; CDR3 protein: CASSSGQGGITEAFF; CDR3 DNA: TGTGCCAGCAGTTCGGGACAGGGGGGAATCACTGAAGCTTTCTTT
J gene: TRBJ2-7; clone size: few; D gene: NA; V gene: TRBV9; CDR3 protein: CASSVGRGVEQYF; CDR3 DNA: TGTGCCAGCAGCGTAGGACGGGGTGTGGAGCAGTACTTC
J gene: TRBJ2-1; clone size: NA; D gene: NA; V gene: TRBV7-7; CDR3 protein: CASSPGLGRQFF; CDR3 DNA: TGTGCTAGCAGTCCTGGGTTAGGGCGGCAGTTCTTC
J gene: TRBJ2-1; clone size: NA; D gene: TRBD2; V gene: TRBV20-1; CDR3 protein: CSASFGLAGDLLYNEQFF; CDR3 DNA: TGCAGTGCTAGTTTCGGCCTAGCGGGAGACTTGTTATACAATGAGCAGTTCTTC
J gene: TRBJ2-7; clone size: few; D gene: NA; V gene: TRBV20-1; CDR3 protein: CSGSLPAYEQYF; CDR3 DNA: TGCAGTGGGTCTTTGCCTGCCTACGAGCAGTACTTC
J gene: TRBJ2-5; clone size: NA; D gene: TRBD2; V gene: TRBV11-2; CDR3 protein: CASSPWLAAPTTGETQYF; CDR3 DNA: TGTGCCAGCAGCCCCTGGCTAGCGGCACCCACCACGGGGGAGACCCAGTACTTC
J gene: TRBJ1-4; clone size: many; D gene: NA; V gene: TRBV7-9; CDR3 protein: CASSLATARGEKLFF; CDR3 DNA: TGTGCCAGCAGCTTAGCGACGGCACGGGGTGAAAAACTGTTTTTT
J gene: TRBJ2-7; clone size: NA; D gene: TRBD2; V gene: TRBV29-1; CDR3 protein: CSGRTSGTYEQYF; CDR3 DNA: TGCAGCGGAAGGACTAGCGGTACCTACGAGCAGTACTTC
J gene: TRBJ2-3; clone size: NA; D gene: NA; V gene: TRBV20-1; CDR3 protein: CSVLPGEGTDTQYF; CDR3 DNA: TGCAGTGTCCTCCCGGGAGAAGGCACAGATACGCAGTATTTT
J gene: TRBJ2-7; clone size: NA; D gene: TRBD1; V gene: TRBV15; CDR3 protein: CATSARQGGHEQYF; CDR3 DNA: TGTGCCACCAGCGCCCGACAGGGGGGCCACGAGCAGTACTTC
J gene: TRBJ2-3; clone size: few; D gene: NA; V gene: TRBV6-2/TRBV6-3; CDR3 protein: CASSPGRGPWGTDTQYF; CDR3 DNA: TGTGCCAGCAGCCCTGGGCGGGGCCCGTGGGGGACAGATACGCAGTATTTT
J gene: TRBJ2-3; clone size: NA; D gene: NA; V gene: TRBV7-9; CDR3 protein: CASNERRTDTQYF; CDR3 DNA: TGTGCCAGCAACGAGAGGCGCACAGATACGCAGTATTTT
J gene: TRBJ2-1; clone size: NA; D gene: TRBD2; V gene: TRBV15; CDR3 protein: CATSRVWEGLNEQFF; CDR3 DNA: TGTGCCACCAGCAGAGTGTGGGAGGGCCTGAATGAGCAGTTCTTC
J gene: TRBJ2-7; clone size: many; D gene: TRBD2; V gene: TRBV12-3/TRBV12-4; CDR3 protein: CASSLARRGKSSYEQYF; CDR3 DNA: TGTGCCAGCAGTTTAGCGCGGCGGGGGAAGAGCTCCTACGAGCAGTACTTC
J gene: TRBJ2-2; clone size: few; D gene: TRBD1; V gene: TRBV20-1; CDR3 protein: CSARQGANTGELFF; CDR3 DNA: TGCAGTGCTAGACAGGGGGCGAACACCGGGGAGCTGTTTTTT
J gene: TRBJ2-3; clone size: once; D gene: NA; V gene: TRBV12-2; CDR3 protein: CASRLGLAGGGTDTQYF; CDR3 DNA: TGTGCAAGTCGCTTAGGACTAGCGGGAGGAGGCACAGATACGCAGTATTTT
J gene: TRBJ2-3; clone size: many; D gene: NA; V gene: TRBV7-9; CDR3 protein: CASSEGPDTQYF; CDR3 DNA: TGTGCCAGCAGCGAGGGGCCAGATACGCAGTATTTT
J gene: TRBJ1-1; clone size: NA; D gene: NA; V gene: TRBV15; CDR3 protein: CATSRGGTVKAFF; CDR3 DNA: TGTGCCACCAGCAGAGGAGGAACAGTAAAAGCTTTCTTT